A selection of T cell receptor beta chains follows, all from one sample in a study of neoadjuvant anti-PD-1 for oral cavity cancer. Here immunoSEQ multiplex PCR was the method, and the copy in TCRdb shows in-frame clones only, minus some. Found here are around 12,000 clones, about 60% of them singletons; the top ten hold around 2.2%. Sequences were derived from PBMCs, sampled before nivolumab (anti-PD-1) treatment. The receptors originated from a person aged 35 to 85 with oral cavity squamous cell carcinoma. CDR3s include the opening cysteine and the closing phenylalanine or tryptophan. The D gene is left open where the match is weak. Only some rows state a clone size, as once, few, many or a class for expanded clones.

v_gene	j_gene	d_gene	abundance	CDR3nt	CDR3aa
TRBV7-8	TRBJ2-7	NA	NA	TGTGCCAGCAGCTTAGTAGACAGCCCCAATTACGAGCAGTACTTC	CASSLVDSPNYEQYF
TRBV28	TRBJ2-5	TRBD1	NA	TGTGCCAGCAGTTTTTCAGGGGGCGGAAAGACCCAGTACTTC	CASSFSGGGKTQYF
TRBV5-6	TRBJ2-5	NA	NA	TGTGCCAGCAGCCCACAGGGTCAAGAGACCCAGTACTTC	CASSPQGQETQYF
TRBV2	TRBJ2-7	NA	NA	TGTGCCAGCAGTGAGGAGGGGGGTCGCTCCTACGAGCAGTACTTC	CASSEEGGRSYEQYF
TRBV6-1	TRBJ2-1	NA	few	TGTGCCAGCACCCGAGGGGGATCAAACGATGAGCAGTTCTTC	CASTRGGSNDEQFF
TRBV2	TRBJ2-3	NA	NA	TGTGCCAGCAGTGTGGCGGATACGCAGTATTTT	CASSVADTQYF
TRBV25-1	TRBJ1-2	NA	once	TGTGCCAGCAGTACAGGTTATGGCTACACCTTC	CASSTGYGYTF
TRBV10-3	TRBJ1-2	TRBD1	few	TGTGCCATCAGTGAGTCGGACAGGGAGGACTATGGCTACACCTTC	CAISESDREDYGYTF
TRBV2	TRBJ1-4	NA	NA	TGTGCCAGCACAGACAGGTCAACTAATGAAAAACTGTTTTTT	CASTDRSTNEKLFF
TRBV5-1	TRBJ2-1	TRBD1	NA	TGCGCCAGCAGCTCTGGGACAGCAAGCTCCTACAATGAGCAGTTCTTC	CASSSGTASSYNEQFF
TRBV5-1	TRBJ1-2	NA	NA	TGCGCCAGCAGCTTGACACTTAGCTCGGATGGCTACACCTTC	CASSLTLSSDGYTF
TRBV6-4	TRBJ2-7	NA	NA	TGTGCCAGCAGGTTCTACGAGCAGTACTTC	CASRFYEQYF
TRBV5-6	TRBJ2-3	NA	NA	TGTGCCAGCAGCTTCAAGTGGGGGGGCCGTGGAACAGATACGCAGTATTTT	CASSFKWGGRGTDTQYF
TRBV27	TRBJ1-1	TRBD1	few	TGTGCCAGCAGTATGGGACAGGTGAACACTGAAGCTTTCTTT	CASSMGQVNTEAFF
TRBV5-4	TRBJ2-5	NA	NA	TGTGCCAGCAGCTTGGCAGCAGGGCAAGAGACCCAGTACTTC	CASSLAAGQETQYF
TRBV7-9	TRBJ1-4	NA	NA	TGTGCCAGCAGCTTTCCAGCTGCGGAAACTAATGAAAAACTGTTTTTT	CASSFPAAETNEKLFF
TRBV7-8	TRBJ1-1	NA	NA	TGTGCCAGCAGCTCCGGGGCAGGGGAAGAAGTGGTGAACACTGAAGCTTTCTTT	CASSSGAGEEVVNTEAFF
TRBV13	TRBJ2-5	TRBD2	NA	TGTGCCAGCAGCCCGTTGGGACTAGCGGGTTCCCAAGAGACCCAGTACTTC	CASSPLGLAGSQETQYF
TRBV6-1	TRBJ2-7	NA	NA	TGTGCCAGCACTTCTTCTGGAGGGCACGAGCAGTACTTC	CASTSSGGHEQYF
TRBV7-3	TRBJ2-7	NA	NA	TGTGCCAGCAGCTTAACTGGGGGTGGGCCCCGACACTTC	CASSLTGGGPRHF
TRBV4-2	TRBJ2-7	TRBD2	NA	TGTGCCAGCAGCCAGTCCAGCGGGGTAGCCTACGAGCAGTACTTC	CASSQSSGVAYEQYF
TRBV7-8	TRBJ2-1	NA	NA	TGTGCCAGCAGCCCCTGGACCTCGGCGGATGAGCAGTTCTTC	CASSPWTSADEQFF
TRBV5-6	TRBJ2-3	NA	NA	TGTGCCAGCAGCGTGGGTCATGGGGCAGATACGCAGTATTTT	CASSVGHGADTQYF
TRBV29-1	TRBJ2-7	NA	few	TGCAGCGTTGAAGTAGGCCTCTACGAGCAGTACTTC	CSVEVGLYEQYF
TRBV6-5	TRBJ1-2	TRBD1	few	TGTGCCAGCAGGCGTACAGGGGATGGCTACACCTTC	CASRRTGDGYTF
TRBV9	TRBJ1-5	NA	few	TGTGCCAGCAGTGAGGGCACTCAGCCCCAGCATTTT	CASSEGTQPQHF
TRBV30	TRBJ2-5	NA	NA	TGTGCCTGGAGCTCCGGGACCCTACGGGAGACCCAGTACTTC	CAWSSGTLRETQYF
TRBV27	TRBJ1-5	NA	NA	TGTGCCAGCCTCTCCCGAGGCCAGCCCCAGCATTTT	CASLSRGQPQHF
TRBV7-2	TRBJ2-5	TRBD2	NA	TGTGCCAGCAGCTCAACTAGCGGGGGGCCGCGACCCCAGTACTTC	CASSSTSGGPRPQYF
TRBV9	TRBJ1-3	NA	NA	TGTGCCAGCAGCGTAGGGCGGCGCTCTGGAAACACCATATATTTT	CASSVGRRSGNTIYF
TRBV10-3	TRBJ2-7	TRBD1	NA	TGTGCCATCAGTGAGTCGAGGACAGGGCCCCACGAGCAGTACTTC	CAISESRTGPHEQYF
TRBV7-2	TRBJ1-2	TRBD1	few	TGTGCCAGCAGCTTGAATAGGGGGCGACAAGGCTACACCTTC	CASSLNRGRQGYTF
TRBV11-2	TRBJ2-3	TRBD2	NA	TGTGCCAGCAGCTTAGCACTAGCGGATTCAGATACGCAGTATTTT	CASSLALADSDTQYF
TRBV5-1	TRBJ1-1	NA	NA	TGCGCCAGCAGCCCGGACAGTACTTTTGCTGAAGCTTTCTTT	CASSPDSTFAEAFF
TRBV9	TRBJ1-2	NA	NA	TGTGCCAGCAGCGACCCCGGGAGGGGAAACTATGGCTACACCTTC	CASSDPGRGNYGYTF
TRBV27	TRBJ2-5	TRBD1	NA	TGTGCCAGCAGCCCACCGCGCAGGGGGCGCGGGGAGACCCAGTACTTC	CASSPPRRGRGETQYF
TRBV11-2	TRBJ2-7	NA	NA	TGTGCCAGCAGTTTTTACGGGGATAACCTCTACGAGCAGTACTTC	CASSFYGDNLYEQYF
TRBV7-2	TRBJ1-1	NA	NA	TGTGCCAGCAGCTTAGATAGGGGAGACACTGAAGCTTTCTTT	CASSLDRGDTEAFF
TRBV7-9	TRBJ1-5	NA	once	TGTGCCAGCAGCGCAGTGGGGTTGGATCAGCCCCAGCATTTT	CASSAVGLDQPQHF
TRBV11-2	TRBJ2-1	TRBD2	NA	TGTGCCAGCAGCCCTACGGGACTAAGTCGCAATGAGCAGTTCTTC	CASSPTGLSRNEQFF
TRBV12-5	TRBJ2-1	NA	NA	TGTGCTAGTATCCCAGGAGAAAGCTCCTACAATGAGCAGTTCTTC	CASIPGESSYNEQFF
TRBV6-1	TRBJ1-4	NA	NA	TGTGCCAGCAGTGAGACCGGACGGAAAAATGAAAAACTGTTTTTT	CASSETGRKNEKLFF
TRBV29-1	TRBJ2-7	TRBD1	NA	TGCAGCGTTGCACTGACAGGGGGCTACGAGCAGTACTTC	CSVALTGGYEQYF
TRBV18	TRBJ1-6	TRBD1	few	TGTGCCAGCTCACCACCCGGGACAGTTAATTCACCCCTCCACTTT	CASSPPGTVNSPLHF
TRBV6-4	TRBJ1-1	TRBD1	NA	TGTGCCAGCAGTGCTAGGGGGCTGACCACTGAAGCTTTCTTT	CASSARGLTTEAFF